These 21 T cell receptor beta chains were sequenced from one sample in a study of patients and donors after allogeneic stem cell transplantation. TCRdb recomputed calls from the RT-PCR reads with MiXCR, one row per CDR3 protein. This sample has some 960,000 distinct CDR3 sequences, with 15% to 20% found just once. Sample: blood, either unsorted or a sorted T cell fraction (not recorded which). These receptors came from a human donor who was either an allogeneic HSCT recipient or a stem cell or donor lymphocyte infusion donor (not recorded which). It is not recorded whose cells these are; they may come from a transplant donor.

As concerns this clonotype: Being one base from a much bigger clone, this may be a read error. This chain uses TRBV7-9 with TRBJ1-1; no clear D. CDR1 is SEHNR, CDR2 FQNEAQ, per germline (reference sequence). The CDR3 length is 14 residues. CDR3 protein: CTSSPTGLDTEAFF. The DNA for the CDR3 is TGTACCAGCAGCCCCACCGGGTTGGACACTGAAGCTTTCTTT.

This clonotype showed up many times. This rearrangement joins TRBV2 to TRBJ1-2, with D unclear. The V gene's germline CDR1 is SNHLY and CDR2 FYNNEI. The V and J ends lost 3 bases and 0 bases respectively, with 2 bases between them. This CDR3 contains 12 residues. CDR3 bases: TGTGCCAGCAGTGAGGCTAACTATGGCTACACCTTC. Translation gives CASSEANYGYTF.

The table lists this clonotype with a few counts. This chain joins TRBV11-2 and TRBJ2-3; 15 bases are a match to TRBD2. Germline CDR1 and CDR2: SGHAT and FQNNGV. Trimming removed 4 bases from V and 5 bases from J; junction bases left unmatched: 10. CDR3 length: 18 amino acids. For the CDR3, the DNA is TGTGCCAGCAGCTCCAGGACTAGCGGGGGGGCGCGCTTAGATACGCAGTATTTT. The encoded protein is CASSSRTSGGARLDTQYF.

This clonotype has a handful of counts. The DNA for the CDR3 is TGTGCCAGCGCTGGGGAGAGGAGTGCTTACAATGAGCAGTTCTTC. Residues: CASAGERSAYNEQFF. This chain links TRBV12-3 or TRBV12-4 with TRBJ2-1, with D possibly TRBD2 on 5 matching bases. This CDR3 has 15 amino acids. V dropped 8 bases and J dropped 4 bases, with 18 bases sitting between them.

This clonotype occurred a few times. The rearrangement uses TRBV7-9 and TRBJ1-1; unclear D gene. Germline lookup yields CDR1 SEHNR and CDR2 FQNEAQ (reference sequence). V was shortened by 5 bases and J by 11 bases, with 9 bases between the two germline ends. The CDR3 is made up of 10 amino acids. The DNA of the CDR3 is TGTGCCAGCAGCCCCTCCCCGGCTTTCTTT. It yields the protein CASSPSPAFF.

The rearrangement joins TRBV5-4 to TRBJ2-6, with unresolved D. CDR1 is SGHNT, CDR2 YYREEE, per germline (reference sequence). The CDR3 has 13 amino acids. Deletions cut 7 bases from V and 2 bases from J, with 7 bases between. The CDR3 region is CASLQAGANVLTF. CDR3 nucleotides: TGTGCCAGCCTCCAAGCTGGGGCCAACGTCCTGACTTTC.

This clonotype has more than one count but fewer than ten. V gene TRBV12-3 or TRBV12-4 combines with J gene TRBJ2-1; TRBD1 is a possible D gene (5 bases). Trimming cost V 3 bases and J 10 bases, with 13 bases left between them. The CDR3 is made up of 13 amino acids. DNA for the CDR3: TGTGCCAGCAGTTTGGTTCTGACAGAAGAGCAGTTCTTC. Its translation is CASSLVLTEEQFF.

The rearrangement links TRBV29-1 to TRBJ2-1; 10 nucleotides line up with TRBD1. The V gene end was trimmed by 7 bases and the J gene end by 7 bases; junction bases not matched to a gene: 7. From germline, CDR1 is SQVTM and CDR2 ANQGSEA. There are 13 residues in the CDR3. DNA for the CDR3: TGCAGCGCCCCTGGGACAGGGGAGAATGAGCAGTTCTTC. Translated, it gives CSAPGTGENEQFF.

The chain carries TRBV5-1 and TRBJ2-5, with D possibly being TRBD1 (6 bases). This CDR3 is 12 amino acids long. Germline assignment: CDR1 SGHRS and CDR2 YFSETQ. The V end lost 2 bases, the J end lost 10 bases, and 12 bases lay between the germline ends. CDR3 in amino acids: CASSFSGVDQYF. The CDR3 DNA reads as TGCGCCAGCAGCTTTTCAGGGGTGGACCAGTACTTC.

The chain combines TRBV6-5 with TRBJ1-4; D gene ambiguous. CDR1 and CDR2 from the germline V gene are MNHEY and SVGAGI. The CDR3 sequence is 13 residues long. With 2 bases removed from V and 4 bases from J, the gap between germline ends came to 5 bases. The CDR3 sequence is CASSYRVNEKLFF. The CDR3 coding sequence is TGTGCCAGCAGTTACAGGGTTAATGAAAAACTGTTTTTT.

This chain joins TRBV6-1 and TRBJ1-5, with a possible D match to TRBD1 (5 bases). Germline CDR1 reads MNHNS; CDR2 reads SASEGT. The CDR3 runs 15 residues. Between the trimmed V and J ends, which lost 6 bases and 1 base, there was a span of 13 bases. The CDR3 here is CASRASRGSNQPQHF. The DNA for the CDR3 is TGTGCCAGCAGAGCCTCCCGGGGCAGCAATCAGCCCCAGCATTTT.

The genes are TRBV7-9 and TRBJ1-2, with D unclear. Deletions cut 5 bases from V and 5 bases from J, with 18 bases between. This CDR3 is 15 amino acids long. Germline V gene sequence: CDR1 SEHNR, CDR2 FQNEAQ (reference sequence). Written as DNA, the CDR3 is TGTGCCAGCAGCCTTGAGGAACGGAGAGTTTATGGCTACACCTTC. Amino acids: CASSLEERRVYGYTF.

The rearrangement links TRBV4-3 to TRBJ1-3, with 7 bases that match TRBD1. The CDR3 totals 16 residues. CDR1 LGHNA and CDR2 YSLEER come from the germline V gene. V lost 0 bases and J lost 1; bases outside the gene matches: 3. The CDR3 reads CASSQEPGQSGNTIYF. The CDR3 DNA is TGCGCCAGCAGCCAAGAACCGGGACAGTCTGGAAACACCATATATTTT.

The rearrangement uses TRBV20-1 and TRBJ2-3, with D hard to call. V lost 3 bases, J lost 3 bases, and 16 bases lay in between. The germline gives CDR1 DFQATT, CDR2 SNEGSKA (reference sequence). The CDR3 is 15 amino acids. The CDR3 sequence: CSASPTRSPTDTQYF. CDR3 coding DNA: TGCAGTGCTAGCCCAACCAGGTCGCCTACAGATACGCAGTATTTT.

The V gene is TRBV7-2, the J gene TRBJ1-3; D may be TRBD1 (5 bases). With 5 bases removed from V and 2 bases from J, the gap between germline ends came to 16 bases. CDR3 length: 16 amino acids. Per the germline V gene, CDR1 is SGHTA and CDR2 is FQGNSA. DNA for the CDR3: TGTGCCAGCAGCCCACCAGGGCAGGGAACTGGAAACACCATATATTTT. It codes for CASSPPGQGTGNTIYF.

The genes are TRBV12-3 or TRBV12-4 and TRBJ1-1, with a weak D call TRBD1 (5 bases). The V gene lost 3 bases and the J gene lost 2 bases, with 13 bases spanning the gap. CDR3 length: 15 amino acids. The CDR3 bases are TGTGCCAGCAGTTTGGGGTCGGGGACCAACACTGAAGCTTTCTTT. It specifies CASSLGSGTNTEAFF.

In this sample, this clonotype turned up a few times. This rearrangement joins TRBV12-3 or TRBV12-4 to TRBJ1-2; unclear D gene. This CDR3 is 16 amino acids long. Trimming stripped 7 bases from V and 0 bases from J, with 18 bases between. CDR3 nucleotide sequence: TGTGCCAGCAAAGTAGCGGGTGGCTCATCTAACTATGGCTACACCTTC. Its translation: CASKVAGGSSNYGYTF.

As concerns this clonotype: One junction end disagrees with the germline gene, perhaps due to a read error. This chain uses TRBV3-1 with TRBJ2-1; D gene unclear. Germline V lookup: CDR1 LGHDT, CDR2 YNNKEL (reference sequence). The CDR3 is 11 residues long. CDR3 sequence: CASQSKEERVF. CDR3 bases: TGTGCCAGCCAATCTAAAGAGGAGCGCGTCTTC.

The rearrangement uses TRBV20-1 and TRBJ2-7, with 9 bases fitting TRBD1. The CDR3 spans 14 residues. The trim removed 4 bases at V and 0 bases at J, leaving 4 bases unmatched. CDR1 DFQATT and CDR2 SNEGSKA come from the germline V gene (reference sequence). In DNA, the CDR3 is TGCAGTGCTAACCCGGGACAGGGCTCCTACGAGCAGTACTTC. This gives the protein CSANPGQGSYEQYF.

This chain joins TRBV18 and TRBJ2-2; the D is unclear. The CDR3 has 16 residues. In germline, CDR1 is KGHSH, CDR2 LQKENI. Trimming removed 1 base at V and 1 base at J, with 10 bases between. The CDR3 DNA reads TGTGCCAGCTCACCACAAAGGGTGGAGAACACCGGGGAGCTGTTTTTT. Translating it yields CASSPQRVENTGELFF.

This clonotype was seen at least ten times. V is TRBV10-3 and J is TRBJ2-3, with no clear D. Germline V lookup: CDR1 ENHRY, CDR2 SYGVKD. The CDR3 has 12 amino acids. The germline V and J ends were trimmed by 3 bases and 11 bases, with 12 bases remaining between them. The CDR3 bases are TGTGCCATCAGTGACCACAGAGAACAGCAGTATTTT. As protein: CAISDHREQQYF.